The rows below give T cell receptor beta chains drawn from one sample of a study of beta chain features in type 1 diabetes. TCRdb's copy holds only in-frame clones and misses some; the assay was immunoSEQ multiplex PCR. This sample has fewer than 650,000 clones; roughly a sixth occur once, and the top ten carry about 0.087%. The source material was naive CD4+ T cells from blood. All receptors derive from a man younger than 35 in good health. The CDR3 runs from the conserved cysteine through the conserved F or W. The D gene is left open where the match is weak. Expanded clones get a size class; other rows say once, few or many, or leave the size out.

J gene,D gene,clone size,V gene,CDR3 protein,CDR3 DNA
TRBJ1-2,.,few,TRBV10-3,CAISEKAQPNYGYTF,TGTGCCATCAGTGAAAAGGCCCAACCTAACTATGGCTACACCTTC
TRBJ2-2,TRBD2,.,TRBV6-5,CASSYSGERGTGELFF,TGTGCCAGCAGTTACAGCGGGGAGAGGGGCACCGGGGAGCTGTTTTTT
TRBJ1-1,.,few,TRBV9,CASSVGRTGGAFF,TGTGCCAGCAGCGTAGGACGGACCGGGGGAGCTTTCTTT
TRBJ2-5,.,few,TRBV28,CASSSAGQRQETQYF,TGTGCCAGCAGTTCAGCGGGACAGAGGCAAGAGACCCAGTACTTC
TRBJ2-5,.,.,TRBV4-1,CASSQDTGEGETQYF,TGCGCCAGCAGCCAAGACACAGGGGAGGGAGAGACCCAGTACTTC
TRBJ2-3,.,.,TRBV5-1,CASSLQGSTDTQYF,TGCGCCAGCAGCCTACAGGGATCCACAGATACGCAGTATTTT
TRBJ1-5,TRBD1,.,TRBV6-6,CASSYETGGNQPQHF,TGTGCCAGCAGTTATGAGACAGGGGGGAATCAGCCCCAGCATTTT
TRBJ1-2,TRBD1,.,TRBV10-3,CAIRGTDYGYTF,TGTGCCATCAGGGGGACAGACTATGGCTACACCTTC
TRBJ2-3,TRBD1,few,TRBV4-2,CASSQDGTVTDTQYF,TGTGCCAGCAGCCAAGATGGGACAGTCACAGATACGCAGTATTTT
TRBJ2-3,.,.,TRBV29-1,CSVGERTDTQYF,TGCAGCGTTGGGGAGCGCACAGATACGCAGTATTTT